These 9 T cell receptor beta chains were all obtained from the same sample, sequenced in a study of blood T cell repertoires in COVID-19. Clones were sequenced by immunoSEQ multiplex PCR, and TCRdb holds only the in-frame ones, with some missing. The sample contains under 350,000 clones, around 86% of which appear only once. The sample taken for sequencing was PBMCs or T cells enriched from blood (not recorded which). Receptors originate from a middle-aged woman with acute COVID-19.

The V call is TRBV5-1, the J call TRBJ2-1; TRBD2 aligns across 9 bases. V lost 0 bases and J lost 11; bases outside the gene matches: 6. CDR1 SGHRS and CDR2 YFSETQ come from the germline V gene. This CDR3 comprises 14 residues. The CDR3 sequence: CASSLEVSGSQQFF. The CDR3 coding sequence is TGCGCCAGCAGCTTGGAGGTTAGCGGGAGCCAGCAGTTCTTC. The full variable domain, with the rest looked up from reference TRBV5-1 and TRBJ2-1, is KAGVTQTPRYLIKTRGQQVTLSCSPISGHRSVSWYQQTPGQGLQFLFEYFSETQRNKGNFPGRFSGRQFSNSRSEMNVSTLELGDSALYLCASSLEVSGSQQFFGPGTRLTVL.

This chain links TRBV28 with TRBJ2-7; 8 positions match TRBD2. The CDR3 loop spans 15 amino acids. Germline-derived CDR1 and CDR2 are MDHEN and SYDVKM. V lost 2 bases to trimming and J lost 2 bases; unmatched junction nucleotides: 5. The CDR3 DNA follows: TGTGCCAGCAGTTTAGCGGGAGGTGGGCCCTACGAGCAGTACTTC. It specifies CASSLAGGGPYEQYF.

The gene calls are TRBV27 and TRBJ2-5; the match to TRBD2 covers 9 bases. Per the germline V gene, CDR1 is MNHEY and CDR2 is SMNVEV (reference sequence). J was trimmed by 5 bases and V by 3 bases; bases with no gene match: 7. The CDR3 sequence is 15 residues long. The chain's CDR3 is CASSFSGTSRETQYF. The CDR3 DNA reads TGTGCCAGCAGTTTTTCCGGGACTAGCCGGGAGACCCAGTACTTC.

The chain carries TRBV19 and TRBJ2-6; D is perhaps TRBD1 (5 bases). The CDR3 is 16 amino acids. Germline V gene data show CDR1 as LNHDA and CDR2 as SQIVND (reference sequence). Deletions cut 7 bases from V and 0 bases from J, with 13 bases between. The CDR3 region is CASNKGPGSGANVLTF. Here the CDR3 DNA reads TGTGCCAGTAATAAGGGGCCCGGCTCTGGGGCCAACGTCCTGACTTTC.

This chain connects TRBV7-2 to TRBJ2-3, with TRBD2 matching 8 bases. V trimming: 4 bases; J trimming: 1 base; junction bases outside the gene matches: 7. The germline gives CDR1 SGHTA, CDR2 FQGNSA. This CDR3 has 16 residues. In DNA form, the CDR3 reads TGTGCCAGCAGCTACCTAGCAGCGGGGGGCACAGATACGCAGTATTTT. Translated: CASSYLAAGGTDTQYF.

The CDR3 DNA sequence: TGCGCCAGCAGCCAAGCCCATCAGGAGGGAGGTGAAAAACTGTTTTTT. This translates into CASSQAHQEGGEKLFF. The rearrangement uses TRBV4-1 and TRBJ1-4; D remains unclear. The CDR3 extends over 16 amino acids. Germline CDR1 is MGHRA and CDR2 is YSYEKL. V gave up 1 base and J gave up 7 bases, with 16 bases separating them.

The rearrangement links TRBV5-1 to TRBJ2-3; no firm D call. Looked up from germline, CDR1 is SGHRS and CDR2 is YFSETQ. CDR3 length: 13 residues. The V gene lost 6 bases and the J gene lost 2 bases, with 10 bases spanning the gap. CDR3 residues: CASTGQLTDTQYF. CDR3 nucleotides: TGCGCCAGCACTGGGCAGCTCACAGATACGCAGTATTTT.

This clone was seen once. The chain uses TRBV10-3 and TRBJ2-3; 9 bases are shared with TRBD1. Trimming cost V 3 bases and J 3 bases; bases outside gene matches: 4. This CDR3 has 15 residues. CDR1 and CDR2 (germline): ENHRY, SYGVKD. CDR3 sequence (DNA): TGTGCCATCAGTGACGGACAGGGGAAGACAGATACGCAGTATTTT. Protein sequence: CAISDGQGKTDTQYF.

This sequence joins TRBV2 and TRBJ2-3; D is possibly TRBD2 (6 bases). The CDR3 is 13 residues long. Between the trimmed V and J ends, which lost 8 bases and 2 bases, there was a span of 11 bases. CDR1 is SNHLY and CDR2 is FYNNEI in the germline V gene. CDR3 DNA sequence: TGTGCCAGCCGTCGGGGGTTCACAGATACGCAGTATTTT. Protein: CASRRGFTDTQYF. Complete variable domain (other parts from reference TRBV2 and TRBJ2-3): EPEVTQTPSHQVTQMGQEVILRCVPISNHLYFYWYRQILGQKVEFLVSFYNNEISEKSEIFDDQFSVERPDGSNFTLKIRSTKLEDSAMYFCASRRGFTDTQYFGPGTRLTVL.